A single sample gave rise to the 30 T cell receptor beta chains below, sequenced in a study of T cell repertoires in cytomegalovirus infection. These receptors' antigens are unknown. MiXCR, run by TCRdb on the reads, gives a single entry per CDR3 protein. The repertoire holds 350,000 to 400,000 distinct CDR3 sequences, with approximately 30% as singletons. Sequencing was performed on cultured PBMCs, taken from culture after CMV antigen stimulation. Receptors were obtained from a human donor in good health (CMV status not recorded). Some clones in this sample may be carry-over from other donors' samples.

This clonotype was recorded a few times. J is TRBJ2-2 and V is TRBV19; the D gene is possibly TRBD1 (6 bases). This CDR3 comprises 14 residues. V lost 10 bases, J lost 3 bases, and 15 bases lay in between. Per germline, CDR1 LNHDA and CDR2 SQIVND (reference sequence). The CDR3 DNA reads TGTGCCACTACACCCTCAGGGGACACCGGGGAGCTGTTTTTT. Protein: CATTPSGDTGELFF.

This clonotype was observed a few times. This chain joins TRBV28 and TRBJ2-1; perhaps TRBD1 as D (6 bases). Trimming removed 9 bases at V and 4 bases at J, with 16 bases between. CDR1 is MDHEN, CDR2 SYDVKM, per germline. The CDR3 has 14 residues. CDR3 in DNA: TGTGCCAGTACATCCTGGACAGAGTACAATGAGCAGTTCTTC. Protein: CASTSWTEYNEQFF.

The V and J genes are TRBV4-2 and TRBJ2-1, with 10 bases lining up with TRBD2. CDR3 length: 17 amino acids. Germline values: CDR1 LGHNA, CDR2 YNFKEQ. Unmatched junction bases numbered 7, after V lost 0 bases and J lost 5 bases. The DNA for the CDR3 is TGTGCCAGCAGCCAAGATTCCTCTAGCGGGGGAAACAATGAGCAGTTCTTC. As protein: CASSQDSSSGGNNEQFF.

This clonotype was seen many times. This chain uses TRBV7-2 with TRBJ2-1; D remains unclear. This CDR3 is built from 15 residues. Trimming pared 5 bases from V and 7 bases from J, leaving 18 bases between. Looked up from germline, CDR1 is SGHTA and CDR2 is FQGNSA. The CDR3 reads CASSPAVRQRNEQFF. The CDR3 DNA follows: TGTGCCAGCAGCCCCGCTGTGCGGCAGAGAAATGAGCAGTTCTTC.

This CDR3 is CASRRDRPFEQFF. The CDR3 nucleotides are TGTGCCAGCCGCCGGGACAGGCCTTTTGAGCAGTTCTTC. The chain carries TRBV5-8 and TRBJ2-1, with 8 positions matching TRBD1. CDR1 and CDR2 (germline): SGHTS, YDEGEE. The CDR3 consists of 13 residues. The trim removed 7 bases at V and 9 bases at J, leaving 9 bases unmatched.

This clonotype has a handful of counts. CDR3 region: CASSLSGDRAYEQYV. The CDR3 DNA reads TGTGCCAGCAGTTTGTCTGGGGACAGAGCTTACGAGCAGTACGTC. The chain recombines TRBV28 with TRBJ2-7; 7 bases agree with TRBD1. J gave up 4 bases and V 3 bases, and 9 bases lay outside the gene matches. This CDR3 has 15 residues. Germline-derived CDR1 and CDR2 are MDHEN and SYDVKM.

V usage is TRBV10-3 and J usage is TRBJ1-1; TRBD1 agrees at 8 bases. The CDR3 totals 15 residues. V shed 1 base and J 7 bases; nucleotides not matched to a gene: 8. Germline CDR1 ENHRY, CDR2 SYGVKD. The DNA of the CDR3 is TGTGCCATCAGTGAGTATTGGACAGGGCGAGGTGAAGCTTTCTTT. Its protein product is CAISEYWTGRGEAFF.

The chain joins TRBV10-3 to TRBJ2-2, with 8 positions matching TRBD2. CDR3 length: 13 residues. Per germline, CDR1 ENHRY and CDR2 SYGVKD. V dropped 10 bases and J dropped 1; count of bases not matched to a gene: 2. CDR3 residues: CATTSGNTGELFF. The CDR3 DNA sequence: TGTGCCACAACTAGCGGGAACACCGGGGAGCTGTTTTTT.

V gene TRBV27 combines with J gene TRBJ2-1, with 7 bases aligning to TRBD2. The CDR3 is 16 residues long. With 5 bases clipped from V and 0 bases from J, the junction kept 7 bases outside the gene matches. Germline V lookup: CDR1 MNHEY, CDR2 SMNVEV (reference sequence). This CDR3 reads CASSKRLAISYNEQFF. The CDR3 DNA reads as TGTGCCAGCAGTAAAAGACTAGCAATCTCCTACAATGAGCAGTTCTTC.

This clonotype was counted a few times. V usage is TRBV7-2 and J usage is TRBJ2-1; D unresolved. Germline V gene lookup returns CDR1 SGHTA and CDR2 FQGNSA. Trimming removed 3 bases from V and 10 bases from J, with 10 bases in between. The CDR3 is 12 amino acids. In DNA form, the CDR3 reads TGTGCCAGCAGCTTGGGCGACTCGGAGCAGTTCTTC. Translation gives CASSLGDSEQFF.

This clonotype was detected many times. The chain uses TRBV28 and TRBJ1-5; D is uncertain. Germline-derived CDR1 and CDR2 are MDHEN and SYDVKM. The V end was cut by 4 bases, the J end by 0 bases, with 7 bases between. This CDR3 is 14 amino acids long. The CDR3 loop reads CASSYGASNQPQHF. The CDR3 nucleotides are TGTGCCAGCAGTTACGGAGCTAGCAATCAGCCCCAGCATTTT.

This clonotype was seen a few times. V usage is TRBV7-9 and J usage is TRBJ2-5; 9 bases fit TRBD1. The germline CDR1 and CDR2 sequences are SEHNR and FQNEAQ (reference sequence). CDR3 length: 16 residues. V lost 2 bases and J lost 4; bases outside the gene matches: 8. The CDR3 DNA follows: TGTGCCAGCAGCTTATGGACTGGACAGGGGAGAGAGACCCAGTACTTC. Translated: CASSLWTGQGRETQYF.

This chain uses TRBV6-2 or TRBV6-3 with TRBJ2-7, with TRBD2 as a possible D gene (5 bases). Germline V lookup: CDR1 MNHEY, CDR2 SVGEGT. The CDR3 contains 15 residues. The V and J ends lost 4 bases and 1 base respectively, with 14 bases between them. DNA of the CDR3: TGTGCCAGCAGTTTTGGCGGGTCCGCATCCTACGAGCAGTACGTC. This codes for CASSFGGSASYEQYV.

In its sample, this clonotype was seen a few times. The chain joins TRBV12-3 or TRBV12-4 to TRBJ2-1, with 10 nucleotides matching TRBD1. The CDR3 is made up of 14 amino acids. Trimming at V came to 7 bases and at J to 8 bases, leaving 8 bases not matched to a gene. The CDR3 sequence is CASTHGTGAHEQFF. Written as DNA, the CDR3 is TGTGCCAGCACCCACGGGACAGGGGCCCATGAGCAGTTCTTC.

This clonotype was seen a few times. The chain combines TRBV4-1 with TRBJ2-7, with D perhaps given as TRBD1 or TRBD2 (5 bases each). Trimming took off 4 bases at V and 3 bases at J, with 19 bases between the two ends. From germline, CDR1 is MGHRA and CDR2 YSYEKL. CDR3 length: 16 residues. For the CDR3, the DNA is TGCGCCAGCAGCCCTGTGATCGGGACGGACTTCTACGAGCAGTACTTC. Translation gives CASSPVIGTDFYEQYF.

The chain joins TRBV19 to TRBJ1-1, with D perhaps matching TRBD1 (5 bases). Germline values: CDR1 LNHDA, CDR2 SQIVND (reference sequence). The CDR3 loop spans 15 amino acids. The germline V and J ends were trimmed by 0 bases and 4 bases, with 12 bases remaining between them. As DNA, the CDR3 is TGTGCCAGTAGTATAGATCCAGGGAAGGGCACTGAAGCTTTCTTT. Protein sequence: CASSIDPGKGTEAFF.

The chain carries TRBV28 and TRBJ2-1; D is undetermined. The CDR3 has 11 amino acids. Germline CDR1 MDHEN, CDR2 SYDVKM. Trimming pared 7 bases from V and 4 bases from J, leaving 5 bases between. CDR3 region: CASTIYNEQFF. The DNA of the CDR3 is TGTGCCAGCACCATTTACAATGAGCAGTTCTTC.

The J gene is TRBJ1-6, the V gene TRBV2; TRBD1 is a possible D gene (6 bases). Germline CDR1 is SNHLY and CDR2 is FYNNEI. V was clipped by 6 bases and J by 14 bases, with 14 bases between them. This CDR3 is built from 12 residues. The CDR3 region is CASREDRRTLHF. DNA for the CDR3: TGTGCCAGCAGGGAGGACAGAAGGACCCTCCACTTT.

The chain joins TRBV5-6 to TRBJ2-4, with D perhaps TRBD2 (6 bases). The CDR3 has 15 amino acids. Trimming removed 1 base at V and 6 bases at J, with 14 bases between. Germline loops: CDR1 SGHDT, CDR2 YYEEEE. CDR3 DNA: TGTGCCAGCAGCTTGTGGCCCGGGAGCCGAAACATTCAGTACTTC. As protein: CASSLWPGSRNIQYF.

This clonotype has just a few counts. The chain joins TRBV19 to TRBJ2-1, with D tentatively TRBD1 (6 bases). Germline lookup yields CDR1 LNHDA and CDR2 SQIVND (reference sequence). V dropped 7 bases and J dropped 1 base, with 14 bases sitting between them. The CDR3 loop spans 15 amino acids. This CDR3 is CASTPVQGSYNEQFF. The CDR3 DNA follows: TGTGCCAGTACCCCTGTCCAGGGGTCCTACAATGAGCAGTTCTTC.

The chain uses TRBV7-9 and TRBJ2-1, with 8 positions matching TRBD1. Germline trimming cut 10 bases from V and 12 bases from J; bases unmatched to any gene: 11. Germline CDR1 and CDR2: SEHNR and FQNEAQ (reference sequence). The CDR3 contains 12 residues. The CDR3, as DNA: TGTGCCATAGACAGGGGTTGGTTCGGGCAGTTCTTC. It translates to CAIDRGWFGQFF.

This chain uses TRBV25-1 with TRBJ2-5; tentative D call: TRBD2 (6 bases). The V gene's germline CDR1 is MGHDK and CDR2 SYGVNS. V was cut by 6 bases and J by 2 bases, with 16 bases left in between. CDR3 length: 15 amino acids. The DNA for the CDR3 is TGTGCCAGCAGCCCCCTCGGGGGTGTTCAAGAGACCCAGTACTTC. Its protein product is CASSPLGGVQETQYF.

This clonotype was counted many times. The chain joins TRBV7-2 to TRBJ1-1, with D tentatively TRBD1 (5 bases). Between the trimmed V and J ends, which lost 5 bases and 7 bases, there was a span of 14 bases. This CDR3 contains 13 residues. Germline CDR1 SGHTA, CDR2 FQGNSA. The CDR3 loop is CASSASGGYEAFF. CDR3 DNA sequence: TGTGCCAGCAGCGCTAGCGGGGGATATGAAGCTTTCTTT.

The rearrangement joins TRBV19 to TRBJ2-1; 7 bases are shared with TRBD2. Germline V gene sequence: CDR1 LNHDA, CDR2 SQIVND (reference sequence). V trimming: 7 bases; J trimming: 2 bases; junction bases outside the gene matches: 8. This CDR3 region has 15 residues. CDR3 sequence: CASTGGRRTYNEQFF. The CDR3 DNA is TGTGCCAGTACCGGGGGGAGGCGAACCTACAATGAGCAGTTCTTC.

This chain links TRBV12-3 or TRBV12-4 with TRBJ2-1; 11 bases line up with TRBD2. V shed 0 bases, J shed 6 bases, and the junction held 1 base outside the gene matches. CDR3 size: 15 residues. This CDR3 is CASSLASGRGNEQFF. The CDR3 bases are TGTGCCAGCAGTTTAGCTAGCGGGAGGGGCAATGAGCAGTTCTTC.

The chain links TRBV7-8 to TRBJ2-7; D possibly corresponds to TRBD2 (5 bases). Germline assignment: CDR1 SGHVS and CDR2 FQNEAQ. The CDR3 totals 18 residues. V was cut by 5 bases and J by 0 bases, with 23 bases left in between. This chain's CDR3 is CASSQFLDFFPSSYEQYV. For the CDR3, the DNA is TGTGCCAGCAGCCAATTTTTGGACTTTTTCCCTAGCTCCTACGAGCAGTACGTC.

The chain links TRBV24-1 to TRBJ2-3, with TRBD2 matching over 15 bases. The junction had 17 bases not matched to a gene; V was cut back by 9 bases and J by 2 bases. This CDR3 is built from 20 residues. Germline CDR1 KGHDR, CDR2 SFDVKD. CDR3 nucleotide sequence: TGTGCCACCGCGGCACACAGGGGACTAGCGGGAGGTGGCCCCACAGATACGCAGTATTTT. Translating it yields CATAAHRGLAGGGPTDTQYF.

This clonotype came up a few times. This chain uses TRBV7-9 with TRBJ1-1, with D uncertain. V was clipped by 2 bases and J by 1 base, with 8 bases between them. Germline CDR1 is SEHNR and CDR2 is FQNEAQ (reference sequence). The CDR3 is 14 amino acids. This CDR3 is CASSLTRTNTEAFF. Written as DNA, the CDR3 is TGTGCCAGCAGCTTAACTAGGACGAACACTGAAGCTTTCTTT.

This clonotype was seen a handful of times. The chain joins TRBV7-2 to TRBJ2-7; 9 bases line up with TRBD2. V trimming: 5 bases; J trimming: 5 bases; junction bases outside the gene matches: 13. Germline V gene lookup returns CDR1 SGHTA and CDR2 FQGNSA. This CDR3 has 16 amino acids. This CDR3 reads CASSPVASGRSHEQYV. The CDR3, as DNA: TGTGCCAGCAGCCCCGTTGCGAGCGGGAGGTCCCACGAGCAGTACGTC.

This clonotype was seen only a few times. The gene calls are TRBV12-3 or TRBV12-4 and TRBJ2-3; 7 nucleotides agree with TRBD2. The CDR3 loop spans 14 amino acids. V lost 6 bases and J lost 4; bases outside the gene matches: 7. CDR3 in amino acids: CASSVGGGADTQYF. CDR3 nucleotides: TGTGCCAGCAGCGTGGGGGGGGGGGCAGATACGCAGTATTTT.